The clone carrying this T cell receptor (beta chain) was recorded a few times. Its specificity is unknown. Combining a sample-barcoded 5' primer with a J-beta primer mix, a second PCR ran for roughly 6 to 11 cycles. Paired-end reads containing CDR3 totaled no fewer than 2.5 million for each sample. TCRdb re-analysed the 5' RACE reads in MiXCR, keeping a single row per CDR3 protein. Among over a million distinct CDR3 sequences, approximately 59% were seen once, and the ten largest hold over 5.5%. This entry belongs to a study of blood T cells in healthy people across ages. Study findings and constraints: Reliance upon unsorted PBMCs precluded definitive naive versus antigen-experienced comparison. There was a strong correlation between TCR beta diversity and naive T cell percentage. Estimated diversity across one million T cells was deemed an underestimate.

This CDR3 region has 16 residues. Trimming took 0 bases from V and 6 from J, leaving 15 bases between them. The V gene's germline CDR1 is LGHNA and CDR2 YSLEER. The receptor's source is a young man in good health. Source material: blood. The J gene is TRBJ2-1, the V gene TRBV4-3, with D perhaps TRBD1 or TRBD2 (6 bases each). CDR3 protein: CASSQDWTRGLNEQFF. The CDR3 DNA reads TGCGCCAGCAGCCAAGATTGGACTCGGGGGCTCAATGAGCAGTTCTTC.